This T cell receptor beta chain was retrieved from a study of blood T cell repertoires in COVID-19. Study-wide background: Sample material is recorded as cDNA or gDNA derived from T cells, B-cell-depleted T cells, or PBMCs.

This clone was counted between two and nine times. J gave up 2 bases and V 6 bases, and 7 bases lay outside the gene matches. The CDR3 has 15 residues. Germline V gives CDR1 SQVTM, CDR2 ANQGSEA. How the authors handled the data: From reference gene primer amplification, estimates of nucleated cell counts were derived. Data came from immunoSEQ multiplex PCR; TCRdb stores just in-frame clones and leaves some out. V, J and clone size are those of that table, while D and trimming were read from the DNA. In the table there are some 100,000 clones, over 75% of which are singletons. The sample consisted of peripheral blood. This clonotype was obtained from a man between 50 and 59 years old with acute or convalescent COVID-19. The chain recombines TRBV29-1 with TRBJ2-2; the match to TRBD1 covers 9 bases. The CDR3 loop reads CSVRTGVGNTGELFF. Here the CDR3 DNA reads TGCAGCGTCCGGACAGGGGTAGGAAACACCGGGGAGCTGTTTTTT.